Many counts were recorded for the clone carrying this T cell receptor beta chain. Its antigen is undetermined. V lost 2 bases to trimming and J lost 4 bases, with 7 bases between them. The CDR3 length is 13 residues. Germline V CDR1 and CDR2: SGHRS, YFSETQ. This sample was included in a study of CD8 T cells in ankylosing spondylitis. Study conclusions and caveats: Seemingly distinctive of ankylosing spondylitis blood was a TCR beta motif formed by eight highly homologous variants.

Libraries of TCR beta came from quantitative 5'-RACE with molecular barcodes. A single record per CDR3 protein comes from TCRdb applying MiXCR to the 5' RACE reads. In the table there are 300,000 to 350,000 distinct CDR3 sequences, roughly 20% of which are singletons. This chain joins TRBV5-1 and TRBJ2-1; no reliable D call. Sequenced sample: blood, either unsorted or a sorted T cell fraction (not recorded which). This TCR was sampled from a female donor with ankylosing spondylitis or in good health (not recorded which). The CDR3 protein is CASSLDAYNEQFF. In DNA, the CDR3 is TGCGCCAGCAGCTTAGACGCTTACAATGAGCAGTTCTTC.